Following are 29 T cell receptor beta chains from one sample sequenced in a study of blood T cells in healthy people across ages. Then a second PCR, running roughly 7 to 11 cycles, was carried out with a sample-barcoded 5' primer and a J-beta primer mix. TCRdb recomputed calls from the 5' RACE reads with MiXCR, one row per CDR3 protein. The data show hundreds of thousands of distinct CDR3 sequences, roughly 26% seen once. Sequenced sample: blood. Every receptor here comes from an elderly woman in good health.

CDR3 nucleotides: TGCGCCAGCAGACACGAGAGGGGAGAGACCCAGTACTTC. Its protein is CASRHERGETQYF. The chain is built from TRBV4-3 and TRBJ2-5; D is tentatively TRBD1 or TRBD2 (5 bases each). V was pared by 6 bases and J by 4 bases, with 12 bases between. The CDR3 is made up of 13 amino acids. The germline V gene encodes CDR1 LGHNA and CDR2 YSLEER.

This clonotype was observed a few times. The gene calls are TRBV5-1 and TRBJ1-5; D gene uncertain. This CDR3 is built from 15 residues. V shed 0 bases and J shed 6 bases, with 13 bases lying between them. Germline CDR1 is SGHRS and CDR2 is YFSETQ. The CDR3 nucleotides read TGCGCCAGCAGCTTGGGCCCTCTCGTAAGTCAGCCCCAGCATTTT. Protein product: CASSLGPLVSQPQHF.

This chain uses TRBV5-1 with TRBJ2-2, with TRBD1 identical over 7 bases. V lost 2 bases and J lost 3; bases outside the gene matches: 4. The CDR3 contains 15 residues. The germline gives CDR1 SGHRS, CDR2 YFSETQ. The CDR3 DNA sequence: TGCGCCAGCAGCTTCGCGCAGGGGGACACCGGGGAGCTGTTTTTT. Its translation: CASSFAQGDTGELFF.

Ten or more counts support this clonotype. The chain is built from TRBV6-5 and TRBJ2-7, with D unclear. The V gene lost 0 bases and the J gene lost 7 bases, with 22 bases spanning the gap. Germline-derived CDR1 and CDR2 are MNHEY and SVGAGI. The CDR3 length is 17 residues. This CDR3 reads CASSYSGSSITYNEQYF. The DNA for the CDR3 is TGTGCCAGCAGTTACTCGGGCAGTTCTATCACCTACAATGAGCAGTACTTC.

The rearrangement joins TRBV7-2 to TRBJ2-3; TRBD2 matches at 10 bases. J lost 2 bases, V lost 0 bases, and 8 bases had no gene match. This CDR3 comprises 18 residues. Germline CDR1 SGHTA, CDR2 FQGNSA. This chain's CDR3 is CASSLAPVGTSVTDTQYF. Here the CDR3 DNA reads TGTGCCAGCAGCTTAGCGCCGGTCGGGACTAGCGTCACAGATACGCAGTATTTT.

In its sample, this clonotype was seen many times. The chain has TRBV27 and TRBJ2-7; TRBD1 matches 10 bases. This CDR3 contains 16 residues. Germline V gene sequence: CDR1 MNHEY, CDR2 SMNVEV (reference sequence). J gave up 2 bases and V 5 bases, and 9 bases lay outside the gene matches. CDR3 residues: CASSPLDRGITYEQYF. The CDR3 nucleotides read TGTGCCAGCAGTCCTCTGGACAGGGGGATAACCTACGAGCAGTACTTC.

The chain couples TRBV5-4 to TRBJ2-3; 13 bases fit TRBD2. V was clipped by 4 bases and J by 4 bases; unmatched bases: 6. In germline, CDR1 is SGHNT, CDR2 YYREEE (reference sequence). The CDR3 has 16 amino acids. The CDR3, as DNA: TGTGCCAGCAGCCCTACTAGCGGGGGGGCCGCAGATACGCAGTATTTT. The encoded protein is CASSPTSGGAADTQYF.

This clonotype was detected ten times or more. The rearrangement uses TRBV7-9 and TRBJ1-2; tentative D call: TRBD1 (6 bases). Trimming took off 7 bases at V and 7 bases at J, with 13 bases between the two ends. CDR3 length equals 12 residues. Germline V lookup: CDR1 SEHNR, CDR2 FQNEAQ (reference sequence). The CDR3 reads CASTPLGAGYTF. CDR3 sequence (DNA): TGTGCCAGCACCCCCCTGGGGGCTGGCTACACCTTC.

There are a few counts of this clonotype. The CDR3 sequence is CASSLLDSPSQETQYF. The CDR3 DNA reads TGTGCCAGCTCACTATTGGACAGCCCTTCCCAAGAGACCCAGTACTTC. The V gene is TRBV18, the J gene TRBJ2-5; perhaps TRBD1 as D (6 bases). V was clipped by 4 bases and J by 1 base, with 16 bases between them. Per germline, CDR1 KGHSH and CDR2 LQKENI. CDR3 length: 16 amino acids.

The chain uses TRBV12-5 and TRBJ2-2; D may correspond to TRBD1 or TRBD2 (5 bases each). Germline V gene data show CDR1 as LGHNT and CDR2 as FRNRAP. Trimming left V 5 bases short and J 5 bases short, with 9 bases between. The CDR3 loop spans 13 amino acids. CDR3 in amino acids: CASGRGPTGELFF. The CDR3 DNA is TGTGCTAGTGGTAGGGGACCTACCGGGGAGCTGTTTTTT. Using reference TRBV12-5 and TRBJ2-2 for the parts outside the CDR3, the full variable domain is DARVTQTPRHKVTEMGQEVTMRCQPILGHNTVFWYRQTMMQGLELLAYFRNRAPLDDSGMPKDRFSAEMPDATLATLKIQPSEPRDSAVYFCASGRGPTGELFFGEGSRLTVL.

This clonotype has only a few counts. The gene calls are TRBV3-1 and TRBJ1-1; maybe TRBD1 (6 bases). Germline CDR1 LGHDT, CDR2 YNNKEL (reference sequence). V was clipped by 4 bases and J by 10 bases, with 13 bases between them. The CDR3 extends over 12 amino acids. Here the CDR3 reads CASSPDQGTAFF. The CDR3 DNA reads TGTGCCAGCAGCCCAGACCAGGGGACAGCTTTCTTT.

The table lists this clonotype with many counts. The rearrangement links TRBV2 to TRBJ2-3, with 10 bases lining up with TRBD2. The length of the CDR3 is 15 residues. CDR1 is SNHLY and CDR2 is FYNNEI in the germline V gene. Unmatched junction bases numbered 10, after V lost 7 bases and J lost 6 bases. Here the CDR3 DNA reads TGTGCCAGCACTCCGGGGCTAGCGGGAGCGGATACGCAGTATTTT. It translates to CASTPGLAGADTQYF.

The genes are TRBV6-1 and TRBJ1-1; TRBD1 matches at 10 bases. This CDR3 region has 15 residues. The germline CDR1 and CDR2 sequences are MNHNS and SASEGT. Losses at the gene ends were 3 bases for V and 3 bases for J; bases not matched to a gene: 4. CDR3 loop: CASSEGDRGYTEAFF. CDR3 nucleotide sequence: TGTGCCAGCAGTGAGGGGGACAGGGGCTACACTGAAGCTTTCTTT.

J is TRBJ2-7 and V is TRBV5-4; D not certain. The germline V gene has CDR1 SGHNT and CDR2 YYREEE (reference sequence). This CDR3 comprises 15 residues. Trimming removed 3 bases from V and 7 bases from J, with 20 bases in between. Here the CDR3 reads CASSSPGTIYNEQYF. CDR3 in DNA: TGTGCCAGCAGCTCGCCGGGCACCATATACAATGAGCAGTACTTC.

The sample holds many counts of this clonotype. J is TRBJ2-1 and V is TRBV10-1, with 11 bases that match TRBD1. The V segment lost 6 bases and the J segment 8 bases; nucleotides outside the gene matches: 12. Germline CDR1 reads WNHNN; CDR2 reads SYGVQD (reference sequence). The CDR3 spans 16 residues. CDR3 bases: TGCGCCAGCAGCCAACCCCCGGGACAGGGGGGTCATGAGCAGTTCTTC. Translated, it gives CASSQPPGQGGHEQFF.

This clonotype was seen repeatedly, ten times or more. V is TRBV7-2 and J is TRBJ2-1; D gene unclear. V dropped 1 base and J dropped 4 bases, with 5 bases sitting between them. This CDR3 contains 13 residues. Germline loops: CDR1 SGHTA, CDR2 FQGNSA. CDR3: CASSLDLYNEQFF. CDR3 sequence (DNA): TGTGCCAGCAGCTTAGATTTATACAATGAGCAGTTCTTC.

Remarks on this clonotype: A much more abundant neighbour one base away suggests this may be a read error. In DNA form, the CDR3 reads TGTGCCAACAGCTTCGAGGGGAACTATGGCTACACCTTC. Translated: CANSFEGNYGYTF. The genes are TRBV7-2 and TRBJ1-2, with D perhaps TRBD1 (5 bases). The CDR3 loop spans 13 amino acids. Germline loops: CDR1 SGHTA, CDR2 FQGNSA.

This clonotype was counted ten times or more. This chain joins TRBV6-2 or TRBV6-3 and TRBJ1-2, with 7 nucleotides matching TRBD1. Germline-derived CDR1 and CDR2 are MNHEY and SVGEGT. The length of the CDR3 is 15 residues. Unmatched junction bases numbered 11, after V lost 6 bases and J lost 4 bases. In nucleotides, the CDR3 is TGTGCCAGCAGCATAGGGGACAGCAGTTTCTATGGCTACACCTTC. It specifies CASSIGDSSFYGYTF.

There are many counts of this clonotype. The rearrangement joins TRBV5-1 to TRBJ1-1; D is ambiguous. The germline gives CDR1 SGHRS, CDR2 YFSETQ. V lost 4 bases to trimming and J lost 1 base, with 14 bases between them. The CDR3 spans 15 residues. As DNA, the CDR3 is TGCGCCAGCAGCCAGAAACAGAATCCGAACACTGAAGCTTTCTTT. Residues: CASSQKQNPNTEAFF.

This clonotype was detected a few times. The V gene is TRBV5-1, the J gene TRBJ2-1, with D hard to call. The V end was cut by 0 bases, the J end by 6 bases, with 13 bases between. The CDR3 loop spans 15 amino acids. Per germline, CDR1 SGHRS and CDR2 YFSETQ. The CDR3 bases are TGCGCCAGCAGCTTGGCGGTGGGCCGGGTCAATGAGCAGTTCTTC. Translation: CASSLAVGRVNEQFF.

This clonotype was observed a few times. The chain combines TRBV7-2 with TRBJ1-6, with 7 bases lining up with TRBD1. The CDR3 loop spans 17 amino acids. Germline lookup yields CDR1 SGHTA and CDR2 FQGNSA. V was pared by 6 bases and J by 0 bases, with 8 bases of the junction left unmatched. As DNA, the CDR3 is TGTGCCAGCAGGGGGGGACAGTTAAGCTCCTATAATTCACCCCTCCACTTT. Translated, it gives CASRGGQLSSYNSPLHF.

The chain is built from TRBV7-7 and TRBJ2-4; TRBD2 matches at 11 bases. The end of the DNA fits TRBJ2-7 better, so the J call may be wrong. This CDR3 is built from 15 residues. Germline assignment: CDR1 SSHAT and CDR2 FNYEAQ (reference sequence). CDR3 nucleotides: TGTGCTAGCGGCTCGGGTAGCGGGGGGGCCTACGAGCAGTACTTC. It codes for CASGSGSGGAYEQYF.

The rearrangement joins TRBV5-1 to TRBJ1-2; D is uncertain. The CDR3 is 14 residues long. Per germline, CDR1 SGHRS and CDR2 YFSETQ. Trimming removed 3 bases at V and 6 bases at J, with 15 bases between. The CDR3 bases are TGCGCCAGCAGCTGGGATAGGGCCGCCCATGGCTACACCTTC. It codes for CASSWDRAAHGYTF. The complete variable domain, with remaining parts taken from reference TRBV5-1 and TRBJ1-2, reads KAGVTQTPRYLIKTRGQQVTLSCSPISGHRSVSWYQQTPGQGLQFLFEYFSETQRNKGNFPGRFSGRQFSNSRSEMNVSTLELGDSALYLCASSWDRAAHGYTFGSGTRLTVV.

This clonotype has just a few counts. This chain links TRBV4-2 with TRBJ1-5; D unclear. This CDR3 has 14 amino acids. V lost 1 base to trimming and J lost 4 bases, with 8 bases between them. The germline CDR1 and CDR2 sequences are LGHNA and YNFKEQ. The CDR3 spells CASSQGSQNQPQHF. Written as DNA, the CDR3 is TGTGCCAGCAGCCAAGGTAGCCAAAATCAGCCCCAGCATTTT.

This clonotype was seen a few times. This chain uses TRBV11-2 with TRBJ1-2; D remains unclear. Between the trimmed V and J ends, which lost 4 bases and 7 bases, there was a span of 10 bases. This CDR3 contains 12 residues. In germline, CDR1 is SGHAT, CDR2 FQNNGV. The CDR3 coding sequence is TGTGCCAGCAGCTCCGGGGATTTTGGCTACACCTTC. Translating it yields CASSSGDFGYTF.

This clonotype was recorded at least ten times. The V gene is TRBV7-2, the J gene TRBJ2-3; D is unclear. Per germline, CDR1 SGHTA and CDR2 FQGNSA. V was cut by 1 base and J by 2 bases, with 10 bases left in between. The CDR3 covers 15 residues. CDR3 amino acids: CASSLVGVNTDTQYF. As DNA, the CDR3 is TGTGCCAGCAGCTTAGTGGGCGTGAACACAGATACGCAGTATTTT.

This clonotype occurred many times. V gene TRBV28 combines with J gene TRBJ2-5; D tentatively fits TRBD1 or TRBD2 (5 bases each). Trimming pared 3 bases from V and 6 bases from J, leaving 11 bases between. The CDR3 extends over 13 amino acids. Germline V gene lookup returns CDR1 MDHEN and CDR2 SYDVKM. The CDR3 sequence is CASSFPGRQTQYF. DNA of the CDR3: TGTGCCAGCAGTTTTCCGGGGCGTCAGACCCAGTACTTC.

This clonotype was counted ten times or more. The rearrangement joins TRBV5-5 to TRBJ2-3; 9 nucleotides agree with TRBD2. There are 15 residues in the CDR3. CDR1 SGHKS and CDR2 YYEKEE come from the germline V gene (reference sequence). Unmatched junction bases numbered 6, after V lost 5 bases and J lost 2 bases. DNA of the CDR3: TGTGCCAGCAGTCCCCCTAGCGGGGTCACAGATACGCAGTATTTT. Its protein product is CASSPPSGVTDTQYF.

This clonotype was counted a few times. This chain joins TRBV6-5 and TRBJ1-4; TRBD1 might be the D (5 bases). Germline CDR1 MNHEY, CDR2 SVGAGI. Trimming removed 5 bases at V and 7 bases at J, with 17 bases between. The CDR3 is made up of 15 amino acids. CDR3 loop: CASSPRGRGAEKLFF. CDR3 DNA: TGTGCCAGCAGTCCCCGGGGGAGAGGGGCTGAAAAACTGTTTTTT.